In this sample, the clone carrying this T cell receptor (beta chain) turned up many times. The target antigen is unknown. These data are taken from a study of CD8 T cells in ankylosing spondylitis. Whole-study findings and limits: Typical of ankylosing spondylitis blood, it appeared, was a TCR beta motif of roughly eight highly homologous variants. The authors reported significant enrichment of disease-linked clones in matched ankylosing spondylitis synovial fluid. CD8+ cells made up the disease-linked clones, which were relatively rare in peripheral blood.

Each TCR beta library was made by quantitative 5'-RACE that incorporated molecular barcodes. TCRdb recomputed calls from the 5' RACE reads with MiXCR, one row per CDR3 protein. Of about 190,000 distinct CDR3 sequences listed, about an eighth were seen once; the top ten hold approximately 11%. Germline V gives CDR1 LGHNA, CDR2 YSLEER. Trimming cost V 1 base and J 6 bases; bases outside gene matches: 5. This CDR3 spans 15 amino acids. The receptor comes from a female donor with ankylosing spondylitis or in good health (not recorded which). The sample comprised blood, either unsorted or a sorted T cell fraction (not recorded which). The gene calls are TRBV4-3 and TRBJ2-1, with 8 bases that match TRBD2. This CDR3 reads CASSQVGTSGNEQFF. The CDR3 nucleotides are TGCGCCAGCAGCCAAGTGGGTACTAGCGGCAATGAGCAGTTCTTC.